This T cell receptor (beta chain) originates from a study of blood T cell repertoires in COVID-19 (dated by TCRdb to about 2020). Regarding the research as a whole: Collaborator samples came from the United States, Italy and Spain and covered acute and convalescent phases of COVID-19. Nearly every sample came with metadata listing a de-identified subject ID, COVID-19 status, age in years and sex. The prospective study material was composed of cDNA or gDNA derived from T cells, B-cell-depleted T cells, or PBMCs. Where HLA class I and class II types were available, the types were taken from metadata supplied by the sample provider, not from assay-based typing. The dataset comprised deeply sampled blood TCRbeta repertoires from subjects exposed to, actively infected with, or recovered from COVID-19. Samples came from the ongoing ImmuneRACE study (first 160 participants) plus 1,254 subjects from 6 global collaborators. The repertoires were released in a freely available public database intended as a resource for research on the immune response to SARS-CoV-2.

About this clone itself: It lacks a known antigen. The record has no base qualities; no much larger clone is one base away.

Each collaborating institution followed its own protocols to collect whole blood in K2EDTA tubes. Collaborator samples were shipped for TCRbeta analysis as frozen whole blood, isolated PBMCs, or DNA extracted from either sample type. The CDR3, cysteine through phenylalanine, is 11 amino acids long. This entry keeps only the CDR3 DNA: 33 bases, framed from base 1. V is pared back by 3 bases and J by 8 bases, with 10 bases lying between the germline termini. Reading the germline V gene (reference sequence) gives CDR1 DFQATT and CDR2 SNEGSKA. Results and caveats for the whole study, not just this receptor: Clinical and demographic metadata were provided uncurated, with the amount varying by source and participant.

TCRbeta CDR3 regions were amplified from genomic DNA using the immunoSEQ Assay, a bias-controlled multiplex PCR. Under the source paper's analysis protocol: The number of nucleated cells in each sample was estimated from the amplification of reference gene primers within the assay. Sequence reads were collapsed and filtered to measure the absolute abundance of every unique TCRbeta CDR3 rearrangement. For each sample, productive Simpson clonality was calculated as the square root of Simpson's diversity index over productive rearrangements. Entries here come from immuneACCESS through TCRdb and include only in-frame sequences with V and J called. Some clones fail to appear in such tables; in the studies checked, an unresolved V gene covers under half of the shortfall, and the cause of the remainder is unknown. V, J and clone size derive from that table, while D and trimming were established from the DNA sequence. The sample has 120,000 to 150,000 clones on record, approximately 82% of them singletons. The ten largest make up about 7% of the sample.

Sequencing input: peripheral blood. This chain is built from TRBV20-1 and TRBJ1-2; the D segment cannot be called with confidence. The TCR sequence derives from a woman in her 50s in a cohort sampled during active or convalescent COVID-19. The DNA sequence reads TGCAGTGCTAGGGCAGGCACAGGCTACACCTTC. Protein translation: CSARAGTGYTF.